These 12 T cell receptor beta chains came from one sample sequenced in a study of blood T cell repertoires in COVID-19. Method: immunoSEQ multiplex PCR; TCRdb's copy keeps in-frame clones and lacks some. The table includes some 72,000 clones, around nine tenths detected once. The sequencing input was peripheral blood. These receptors came from a man aged 50 to 59 with active or convalescent COVID-19.

The rearrangement uses TRBV11-2 and TRBJ2-7, with 7 bases matching TRBD2. The CDR3 sequence is 16 residues long. CDR1 is SGHAT and CDR2 is FQNNGV in the germline V gene. V lost 5 bases and J lost 0; bases outside the gene matches: 10. This CDR3 reads CASSPLNREGSYEQYF. The CDR3 nucleotides read TGTGCCAGCAGCCCACTGAATAGGGAGGGCTCCTACGAGCAGTACTTC.

V gene TRBV5-4 combines with J gene TRBJ1-2; TRBD1 agrees at 7 bases. The CDR3 has 14 amino acids. The ends lost 0 bases at V and 5 bases at J; junction bases unmatched: 4. CDR1 is SGHNT and CDR2 is YYREEE in the germline V gene (reference sequence). CDR3 in amino acids: CASSLVGQTYGYTF. The CDR3 DNA sequence: TGTGCCAGCAGCTTGGTGGGACAGACTTATGGCTACACCTTC.

The rearrangement joins TRBV18 to TRBJ2-7, with 10 bases aligning to TRBD1. V lost 3 bases and J lost 4; bases outside the gene matches: 9. There are 16 residues in the CDR3. Per the germline V gene, CDR1 is KGHSH and CDR2 is LQKENI. This CDR3 reads CASSPRPGQGFYEQYV. In DNA, the CDR3 is TGTGCCAGCTCACCGCGGCCGGGACAGGGGTTTTACGAGCAGTACGTC.

This clone was detected once. This chain uses TRBV7-6 with TRBJ2-3, with D tentatively TRBD2 (6 bases). The CDR3 covers 16 residues. Trimming stripped 5 bases from V and 0 bases from J, with 15 bases between. The germline V gene has CDR1 SGHVS and CDR2 FNYEAQ. The CDR3 DNA reads TGTGCCAGCAGCCCGGGACTGACATATAGCACAGATACGCAGTATTTT. Protein: CASSPGLTYSTDTQYF.

The rearrangement joins TRBV28 to TRBJ1-2, with 7 nucleotides matching TRBD1. With 4 bases clipped from V and 10 bases from J, the junction kept 18 bases outside the gene matches. Germline V lookup: CDR1 MDHEN, CDR2 SYDVKM. This CDR3 contains 16 residues. The CDR3: CASSSFGTVGSIVYTF. The CDR3, as DNA: TGTGCCAGCAGTTCCTTTGGGACAGTCGGCTCGATTGTCTACACCTTC.

This clone occurred once. At one of its ends the junction is not consistent with the germline gene, which may arise from a read error. The rearrangement joins TRBV5-5 to TRBJ2-3, with unresolved D. CDR3 length: 14 residues. Germline CDR1 reads SGHKS; CDR2 reads YYEKEE (reference sequence). The CDR3 sequence is CASSLEPRPDTQYF. The CDR3 nucleotides are TGTGCCAGCAGTTTGGAACCTAGGCCAGATACGCAGTATTTT. The full variable domain, rest sourced from reference TRBV5-5 and TRBJ2-3, is DAGVTQSPTHLIKTRGQQVTLRCSPISGHKSVSWYQQVLGQGPQFIFQYYEKEERGRGNFPDRFSARQFPNYSSELNVNALLLGDSALYLCASSLEPRPDTQYFGPGTRLTVL.

This clone has just one count. The chain is built from TRBV4-3 and TRBJ2-1; D ambiguous. The CDR3 is made up of 15 amino acids. Germline V CDR1 and CDR2: LGHNA, YSLEER. V lost 1 base, J lost 0 bases, and 7 bases lay in between. CDR3 residues: CASSQATGSYNEQFF. CDR3 nucleotides: TGCGCCAGCAGCCAAGCTACCGGCTCCTACAATGAGCAGTTCTTC.

This clone was counted only a few times. This rearrangement joins TRBV9 to TRBJ1-2, with 10 bases lining up with TRBD1. The CDR3 is made up of 16 amino acids. Trimming took 0 bases from V and 6 from J; bases not matched to a gene: 8. Germline V gene lookup returns CDR1 SGDLS and CDR2 YYNGEE. The CDR3 loop is CASSVGDRGRGNGYTF. CDR3 bases: TGTGCCAGCAGCGTAGGGGACAGGGGTAGGGGTAATGGCTACACCTTC.

This chain connects TRBV2 to TRBJ2-7, with 7 positions matching TRBD1. The J segment lost 5 bases and the V segment lost 6 bases, leaving 10 bases of the junction unmatched. This CDR3 is built from 14 residues. Germline V lookup: CDR1 SNHLY, CDR2 FYNNEI. The chain's CDR3 is CASRGRAGGNEQYF. CDR3 DNA sequence: TGTGCCAGCAGGGGACGGGCAGGGGGTAACGAGCAGTACTTC.

The chain is built from TRBV4-3 and TRBJ1-4; tentative D call: TRBD1 (5 bases). The CDR3 contains 15 residues. Germline V lookup: CDR1 LGHNA, CDR2 YSLEER. V was pared by 4 bases and J by 3 bases, with 12 bases between. CDR3 amino acids: CASSPNRMPNEKLFF. CDR3 nucleotide sequence: TGCGCCAGCAGCCCCAACAGGATGCCTAATGAAAAACTGTTTTTT.

The chain joins TRBV6-2 or TRBV6-3 to TRBJ1-5; 7 nucleotides line up with TRBD1. In germline, CDR1 is MNHEY, CDR2 SVGEGT. J was trimmed by 4 bases and V by 6 bases; bases with no gene match: 6. This CDR3 has 14 amino acids. DNA of the CDR3: TGTGCCAGCAGCACCGGGACAGATAATCAGCCCCAGCATTTT. It encodes CASSTGTDNQPQHF.

V gene TRBV28 combines with J gene TRBJ1-1; no clear D. Germline assignment: CDR1 MDHEN and CDR2 SYDVKM. The V end lost 8 bases, the J end lost 6 bases, and 13 bases lay between the germline ends. The CDR3 extends over 12 amino acids. The CDR3 DNA reads TGTGCCAGCCGACCCGCTGCGGCTGAAGCTTTCTTT. Protein: CASRPAAAEAFF. Combining the CDR3 with reference TRBV28 and TRBJ1-1 gives the whole variable domain DVKVTQSSRYLVKRTGEKVFLECVQDMDHENMFWYRQDPGLGLRLIYFSYDVKMKEKGDIPEGYSVSREKKERFSLILESASTNQTSMYLCASRPAAAEAFFGQGTRLTVV.